This is a list of T cell receptor beta chains from one sample in a study of radiotherapy plus CTLA-4 blockade in lung cancer. Generated by immunoSEQ multiplex PCR, the TCRdb table keeps only in-frame clones and is missing some. The sample includes over 85,000 clones, around 74% seen only once; the top ten take around 2.7%. Sequences were derived from peripheral blood, sampled from a patient treated with radiotherapy plus ipilimumab. The origin of the receptors is a human donor with non-small cell lung cancer who had a partial response to radiotherapy plus ipilimumab. Some clones in this sample may be carry-over from other donors' samples. Each CDR3 is given with its conserved first and last residue. The order of the fields is clone size, D gene, J gene, V gene, CDR3 protein, CDR3 DNA. A D gene is named only where the DNA matches it firmly. For some rows the clone size is stated as once, few or many, or as a class when expanded; others skip it.

>once|TRBD1|TRBJ2-1|TRBV10-3
CAIGTRTGDNEQFF
TGTGCCATCGGAACCAGGACAGGGGACAATGAGCAGTTCTTC
>NA|NA|TRBJ2-2|TRBV6-5
CASSYFGTNTGELFF
TGTGCCAGCAGTTACTTTGGGACAAACACCGGGGAGCTGTTTTTT
>NA|NA|TRBJ1-4|TRBV18
CASSPLRPAGAEKLFF
TGTGCCAGCTCACCACTCCGCCCGGCAGGCGCTGAAAAACTGTTTTTT
>many|NA|TRBJ1-5|TRBV19
CASSVDGNYNQPQHF
TGTGCCAGTAGTGTAGACGGGAACTACAATCAGCCCCAGCATTTT
>NA|TRBD1|TRBJ1-1|TRBV6-1
CASSAGGFGNTEAFF
TGTGCCAGCAGTGCAGGGGGCTTCGGGAACACTGAAGCTTTCTTT
>NA|NA|TRBJ2-7|TRBV2
CASSFRGMLYEQYF
TGTGCCAGCAGCTTCCGGGGGATGCTCTACGAGCAGTACTTC
>NA|NA|TRBJ2-2|TRBV5-1
CASSLAQGRATGELFF
TGCGCCAGCAGCTTGGCGCAGGGGCGGGCCACCGGGGAGCTGTTTTTT
>NA|TRBD2|TRBJ2-5|TRBV7-2
CASSVTSGRVREIQYF
TGTGCCAGCAGCGTTACTAGCGGGAGGGTCCGAGAGATCCAGTACTTC
>once|NA|TRBJ2-3|TRBV9
CASSVGAGTTDTQYF
TGTGCCAGCAGCGTCGGAGCGGGTACCACAGATACGCAGTATTTT
>NA|TRBD2|TRBJ2-7|TRBV28
CASSLPLGAGGSYEQYF
TGTGCCAGCAGTTTACCCCTGGGAGCGGGGGGATCCTACGAGCAGTACTTC
>NA|NA|TRBJ1-6|TRBV7-2
CASSLVSRGAGVSPLHF
TGTGCCAGCAGCTTAGTCTCTAGGGGAGCGGGTGTTTCACCCCTCCACTTT
>few|NA|TRBJ2-5|TRBV11-3
CASSFGSGWRPETQYF
TGTGCCAGCAGCTTTGGGTCGGGTTGGCGCCCCGAGACCCAGTACTTC
>NA|TRBD2|TRBJ2-3|TRBV15
CATSRDQPGGAGIRTDTQYF
TGTGCCACCAGCAGAGATCAACCGGGGGGGGCAGGGATTCGCACAGATACGCAGTATTTT
>NA|TRBD1|TRBJ2-7|TRBV29-1
CSVTDRAYEQYF
TGCAGCGTCACTGACAGGGCCTACGAGCAGTACTTC
>NA|TRBD1|TRBJ2-5|TRBV5-6
CASSWWTGGTQYF
TGTGCCAGCAGCTGGTGGACAGGAGGGACCCAGTACTTC
>NA|NA|TRBJ2-1|TRBV7-8
CASSLAAAPGVGYNEQFF
TGTGCCAGCAGCTTAGCGGCCGCACCAGGGGTCGGTTACAATGAGCAGTTCTTC
>many|NA|TRBJ2-3|TRBV14
CASRDRDFYTQYF
TGTGCCAGCAGGGACCGGGACTTTTATACGCAGTATTTT
>NA|NA|TRBJ2-1|TRBV4-3
CASSQDVGGTYINEQFF
TGCGCCAGCAGCCAAGATGTCGGAGGGACCTACATTAATGAGCAGTTCTTC
>NA|TRBD1|TRBJ1-6|TRBV7-6
CASSLAGTGINSPLHF
TGTGCCAGCAGCTTGGCCGGGACAGGGATTAATTCACCCCTCCACTTT
>NA|NA|TRBJ1-2|TRBV11-3
CASSLEVQGLGYTF
TGTGCCAGCAGCTTAGAGGTACAGGGTTTGGGCTACACCTTC
>NA|NA|TRBJ2-5|TRBV10-2
CASSEWALETQYF
TGCGCCAGCAGTGAATGGGCCCTGGAGACCCAGTACTTC
>once|TRBD1|TRBJ2-6|TRBV5-1
CASSLEGAGANVLTF
TGCGCCAGCAGCTTGGAGGGGGCCGGGGCCAACGTCCTGACTTTC
>NA|TRBD2|TRBJ2-7|TRBV19
CASRTGLADSYEQYF
TGTGCCAGTAGGACTGGGCTAGCGGACTCCTACGAGCAGTACTTC
>NA|NA|TRBJ1-6|TRBV5-1
CASSLDGSSYNSPLHF
TGCGCCAGCAGCTTGGATGGTAGCTCCTATAATTCACCCCTCCACTTT
>NA|NA|TRBJ2-5|TRBV6-1
CASSDSLGGETQYF
TGTGCCAGCAGTGATTCCCTCGGCGGCGAGACCCAGTACTTC
>NA|NA|TRBJ2-1|TRBV30
CAWSPGLGGYNEQFF
TGTGCCTGGAGTCCCGGACTAGGGGGCTACAATGAGCAGTTCTTC
>NA|NA|TRBJ2-5|TRBV2
CASSELESEETQYF
TGTGCCAGCAGTGAACTAGAGTCGGAGGAGACCCAGTACTTC
>NA|TRBD1|TRBJ1-6|TRBV7-9
CASSLGDRVNSPLHF
TGTGCCAGCAGTTTAGGGGACAGGGTGAATTCACCCCTCCACTTT
>NA|TRBD1|TRBJ1-5|TRBV18
CASSPGTGTSNQPQHF
TGTGCCAGCTCACCTGGGACAGGGACGAGCAATCAGCCCCAGCATTTT
>NA|NA|TRBJ1-2|TRBV5-5
CASSLVEGLNYGYTF
TGTGCCAGCAGCTTGGTGGAGGGTCTTAACTATGGCTACACCTTC
>few|TRBD2|TRBJ2-7|TRBV7-8
CASSRGRAGGNEQYF
TGTGCCAGCAGCCGGGGACGAGCGGGAGGGAACGAGCAGTACTTC
>NA|TRBD1|TRBJ1-4|TRBV5-6
CASSSRTRDRVKKLFF
TGTGCCAGCAGCTCCCGTACGCGGGACAGGGTGAAAAAACTGTTTTTT
>NA|NA|TRBJ2-5|TRBV11-2
CASSQTGFALSETQYF
TGTGCCAGCAGTCAGACAGGCTTCGCACTTTCGGAGACCCAGTACTTC
>NA|NA|TRBJ1-1|TRBV30
CAWSLRGGNTEAFF
TGTGCCTGGAGCCTAAGAGGGGGTAACACTGAAGCTTTCTTT
>NA|NA|TRBJ2-1|TRBV7-2
CASSPWLDGVPPNEQFF
TGTGCCAGCAGCCCCTGGCTCGATGGAGTCCCGCCCAATGAGCAGTTCTTC
>NA|TRBD1|TRBJ1-2|TRBV6-5
CASSYSPGQGFGYTF
TGTGCCAGCAGTTACTCACCGGGACAGGGCTTTGGCTACACCTTC
>NA|NA|TRBJ2-2|TRBV5-1
CASSLFGQGLDGELFF
TGCGCCAGCAGCTTGTTTGGGCAGGGGTTGGACGGGGAGCTGTTTTTT
>NA|TRBD2|TRBJ2-7|TRBV10-3
CAIRLSGLLSKQYF
TGTGCCATCAGACTTAGCGGGCTCCTTAGTAAGCAGTACTTC
>NA|NA|TRBJ1-1|TRBV2
CASSPLRNTEAFF
TGTGCCAGCAGTCCTTTGAGGAACACTGAAGCTTTCTTT
>NA|NA|TRBJ1-2|TRBV28
CASSFRGSDYGYTF
TGTGCCAGCAGTTTTCGAGGTTCTGACTATGGCTACACCTTC
>NA|TRBD1|TRBJ2-2|TRBV7-6
CASSLETGANTGELFF
TGTGCCAGCAGCTTAGAGACAGGGGCGAACACCGGGGAGCTGTTTTTT
>many|NA|TRBJ2-1|TRBV6-6
CASSYSPGNNEQFF
TGTGCCAGCAGTTACTCCCCAGGGAATAATGAGCAGTTCTTC
>NA|NA|TRBJ1-5|TRBV6-1
CASSGQGYQPQHF
TGTGCCAGCAGCGGGCAGGGGTATCAGCCCCAGCATTTT
>NA|NA|TRBJ2-2|TRBV7-2
CASRREAVSGTGELFF
TGTGCCAGCAGACGCGAAGCGGTGTCAGGCACCGGGGAGCTGTTTTTT
>NA|NA|TRBJ1-5|TRBV19
CASTADTLYQPQHF
TGTGCCAGCACTGCCGACACCCTCTATCAGCCCCAGCATTTT
>NA|NA|TRBJ1-4|TRBV7-9
CASSEGTTGTNEKLFF
TGTGCCAGCAGCGAAGGGACGACAGGAACTAATGAAAAACTGTTTTTT
>once|NA|TRBJ1-1|TRBV6-4
CASSARGSTEAFF
TGTGCCAGCAGTGCTAGGGGATCGACTGAAGCTTTCTTT
>once|NA|TRBJ1-2|TRBV27
CASSLISGPIYGYTF
TGTGCCAGCAGTTTAATATCTGGGCCAATCTATGGCTACACCTTC
>NA|TRBD1|TRBJ2-7|TRBV6-5
CASSSNRGSSYEQYF
TGTGCCAGCAGTTCCAACAGGGGTTCATCCTACGAGCAGTACTTC
>NA|TRBD1|TRBJ2-1|TRBV27
CASARQGVSYNEQFF
TGTGCCAGCGCCCGACAGGGAGTGTCCTACAATGAGCAGTTCTTC
>NA|TRBD2|TRBJ2-3|TRBV2
CASNRQREADTQYF
TGTGCCAGCAATCGACAGCGGGAGGCAGATACGCAGTATTTT
>NA|TRBD2|TRBJ2-2|TRBV27
CASTASGGWYTGELFF
TGTGCCAGCACGGCTAGCGGGGGGTGGTACACCGGGGAGCTGTTTTTT
>NA|TRBD2|TRBJ2-5|TRBV6-6
CASSYLAGGPATQYF
TGTGCCAGCAGTTACTTAGCGGGAGGGCCAGCGACCCAGTACTTC
>many|NA|TRBJ1-1|TRBV7-8
CASSSGPNTEAFF
TGTGCCAGCAGCTCGGGTCCGAACACTGAAGCTTTCTTT
>NA|NA|TRBJ1-2|TRBV2
CASSEGRYRNYGYTF
TGTGCCAGCAGTGAAGGGCGATACAGGAACTATGGCTACACCTTC
>NA|NA|TRBJ2-7|TRBV5-4
CASSLERAGYEQYF
TGTGCCAGCAGCTTGGAGCGGGCGGGATACGAGCAGTACTTC
>NA|NA|TRBJ2-7|TRBV6-1
CASGLGERAYEQYF
TGTGCCAGCGGTCTTGGGGAGCGGGCCTACGAGCAGTACTTC
>once|NA|TRBJ2-7|TRBV7-2
CATSTSYYEQYF
TGTGCCACTTCGACAAGTTACTACGAGCAGTACTTC
>few|NA|TRBJ2-2|TRBV15
CATSRGGTNTGELFF
TGTGCCACCAGCAGAGGGGGCACTAACACCGGGGAGCTGTTTTTT